What follows are 20 T cell receptor beta chains derived from one specimen sequenced in a study of blood T cell repertoires in COVID-19. Clones were read by immunoSEQ multiplex PCR, and TCRdb kept only the in-frame ones, dropping some. The data show approximately 470,000 clones, roughly 90% seen once. Specimen: PBMCs or T cells enriched from blood (not recorded which). The receptors come from a woman younger than 30 who had recovered from COVID-19.

The J gene is TRBJ2-5, the V gene TRBV7-9; TRBD2 matches 12 bases. The CDR3 has 15 amino acids. V shed 6 bases, J shed 2 bases, and the junction held 4 bases outside the gene matches. CDR1 and CDR2 from the germline V gene are SEHNR and FQNEAQ (reference sequence). The CDR3 loop is CASRFLAGGQETQYF. The DNA for the CDR3 is TGTGCCAGCAGATTCCTAGCGGGGGGGCAAGAGACCCAGTACTTC.

In DNA, the CDR3 is TGTGCCAGCAGCCAAGGGGCCAGAAAGAACACTGAAGCTTTCTTT. Its translation is CASSQGARKNTEAFF. The rearrangement uses TRBV14 and TRBJ1-1, with no clear D. V was clipped by 1 base and J by 1 base, with 10 bases between them. The CDR3 has 15 amino acids. Looked up from germline, CDR1 is SGHDN and CDR2 is FVKESK.

The chain is built from TRBV6-5 and TRBJ2-1, with 9 bases matching TRBD2. Germline V CDR1 and CDR2: MNHEY, SVGAGI. This CDR3 is 15 amino acids long. The V segment lost 4 bases and the J segment 9 bases; nucleotides outside the gene matches: 10. The CDR3 bases are TGTGCCAGCAGTTCCTCTAGCGGGATTACCCGTGAGCAGTTCTTC. The encoded protein is CASSSSSGITREQFF.

A single count supports this clone. The V and J genes are TRBV5-1 and TRBJ2-1; 7 bases align to TRBD1. J was trimmed by 2 bases and V by 2 bases; bases with no gene match: 4. CDR1 and CDR2 from the germline V gene are SGHRS and YFSETQ. The CDR3 sequence is 15 residues long. The CDR3 sequence: CASSLQGTAYNEQFF. For the CDR3, the DNA is TGCGCCAGCAGCTTACAGGGGACAGCCTACAATGAGCAGTTCTTC.

The rearrangement uses TRBV28 and TRBJ2-2; a possible D gene is TRBD2 (7 bases). Germline V CDR1 and CDR2: MDHEN, SYDVKM. Trimming cost V 5 bases and J 2 bases, with 18 bases left between them. CDR3 length: 17 amino acids. Written as DNA, the CDR3 is TGTGCCAGCAGTCCCCCACGGGCGGGGGCTAACACCGGGGAGCTGTTTTTT. Translation: CASSPPRAGANTGELFF.

The rearrangement links TRBV7-9 to TRBJ2-7; D is perhaps TRBD1 (5 bases). The length of the CDR3 is 12 residues. The germline CDR1 and CDR2 sequences are SEHNR and FQNEAQ (reference sequence). V was cut by 3 bases and J by 4 bases, with 7 bases left in between. CDR3 in amino acids: CASSFGQYEQYF. The CDR3 DNA sequence: TGTGCCAGCAGCTTCGGACAATACGAGCAGTACTTC.

V gene TRBV5-1 combines with J gene TRBJ2-2, with D perhaps matching TRBD1 (6 bases). Germline-derived CDR1 and CDR2 are SGHRS and YFSETQ. Trimming shortened V by 3 bases and J by 4 bases, and 13 bases separated the two germline ends. The CDR3 extends over 15 amino acids. The CDR3 here is CASSSGQPGTGELFF. The CDR3 DNA sequence: TGCGCCAGCAGCTCTGGACAGCCGGGCACCGGGGAGCTGTTTTTT.

This clone was detected only a few times. The chain couples TRBV28 to TRBJ1-2; TRBD1 aligns across 7 bases. The V gene's germline CDR1 is MDHEN and CDR2 SYDVKM. The CDR3 has 12 residues. With V trimmed by 7 bases and J by 5 bases, 4 bases remained unmatched. The CDR3 loop reads CASTDRDYGYTF. Written as DNA, the CDR3 is TGTGCCAGCACCGACAGGGATTATGGCTACACCTTC.

This clone was seen once. The chain carries TRBV29-1 and TRBJ2-3; 7 nucleotides agree with TRBD1. This CDR3 has 14 residues. V trimming: 7 bases; J trimming: 6 bases; junction bases outside the gene matches: 13. The germline V gene encodes CDR1 SQVTM and CDR2 ANQGSEA. The CDR3 sequence: CSALTGKSVDTQYF. Written as DNA, the CDR3 is TGCAGCGCCCTGACAGGGAAGTCTGTGGATACGCAGTATTTT.

Here the CDR3 reads CASSLGTGDGKLFF. In DNA, the CDR3 is TGTGCCAGCAGCCTCGGGACAGGGGATGGAAAACTGTTTTTT. The V and J genes are TRBV13 and TRBJ1-4; 10 bases agree with TRBD1. V lost 5 bases and J lost 10; bases outside the gene matches: 7. This CDR3 is built from 14 residues. CDR1 is PRHDT, CDR2 FYEKMQ, per germline (reference sequence).

This chain links TRBV3-1 (or the pseudogene TRBV3-2) with TRBJ2-2; 7 bases are shared with TRBD1. Per the germline V gene, CDR1 is LGHDT and CDR2 is YNNKEL (reference sequence). This CDR3 has 13 residues. Losses at the gene ends were 8 bases for V and 7 bases for J; bases not matched to a gene: 7. Here the CDR3 DNA reads TGTGCCAGCGTCAAACAGGGGCTCGGGGAGCTGTTTTTT. Translation gives CASVKQGLGELFF.

V usage is TRBV30 and J usage is TRBJ1-3, with 10 bases lining up with TRBD1. Germline V gives CDR1 GTSNPN, CDR2 SVGIG (reference sequence). V shed 2 bases, J shed 3 bases, and the junction held 7 bases outside the gene matches. The CDR3 is made up of 16 amino acids. The CDR3 is CAWSSGTGVVGNTIYF. In DNA form, the CDR3 reads TGTGCCTGGAGTTCCGGGACAGGGGTAGTTGGAAACACCATATATTTT.

The V gene is TRBV7-9, the J gene TRBJ1-4, with D possibly TRBD1 on 6 matching bases. V lost 1 base to trimming and J lost 8 bases, with 20 bases between them. The CDR3 totals 17 residues. Germline-derived CDR1 and CDR2 are SEHNR and FQNEAQ (reference sequence). The CDR3 loop reads CASSLELDRLGAEKLFF. The CDR3 nucleotides read TGTGCCAGCAGCTTAGAACTGGACAGATTGGGCGCAGAAAAACTGTTTTTT.

This clone was observed a handful of times. The gene calls are TRBV6-5 and TRBJ1-1, with D possibly matching TRBD1 (5 bases). The CDR3 is 12 residues long. Germline V gene lookup returns CDR1 MNHEY and CDR2 SVGAGI. V was pared by 6 bases and J by 7 bases, with 12 bases between. CDR3 nucleotides: TGTGCCAGCAGCCCCGGACACCTTGAAGCTTTCTTT. This encodes CASSPGHLEAFF.

The rearrangement links TRBV19 to TRBJ2-7, with 7 positions matching TRBD1. This CDR3 is 14 amino acids long. V lost 5 bases to trimming and J lost 6 bases; unmatched junction nucleotides: 10. CDR1 and CDR2 (germline): LNHDA, SQIVND (reference sequence). The CDR3 spells CASSLLEGAREQYF. DNA of the CDR3: TGTGCCAGTAGTCTCTTAGAGGGGGCGCGCGAGCAGTACTTC.

The chain uses TRBV7-9 and TRBJ1-1; D possibly corresponds to TRBD1 (6 bases). This CDR3 contains 14 residues. V shed 8 bases and J shed 1 base, with 14 bases lying between them. Germline-derived CDR1 and CDR2 are SEHNR and FQNEAQ (reference sequence). The CDR3 protein is CASGIQGWNTEAFF. Written as DNA, the CDR3 is TGTGCCAGCGGGATTCAGGGGTGGAACACTGAAGCTTTCTTT.

This chain links TRBV6-6 with TRBJ1-3; tentatively, D is TRBD1 (6 bases). Germline V gives CDR1 MNHNY, CDR2 SVGAGI (reference sequence). The CDR3 is 15 amino acids. The germline V and J ends were trimmed by 0 bases and 1 base, with 7 bases remaining between them. The CDR3 sequence is CASSYSGQSGNTIYF. Here the CDR3 DNA reads TGTGCCAGCAGTTACTCGGGACAATCTGGAAACACCATATATTTT.

The chain uses TRBV7-2 and TRBJ2-2; no definite D call. There are 14 residues in the CDR3. CDR1 and CDR2 from the germline V gene are SGHTA and FQGNSA. Trimming took 1 base from V and 3 from J, leaving 6 bases between them. In DNA, the CDR3 is TGTGCCAGCAGCTTAGAGGCGGACACCGGGGAGCTGTTTTTT. It encodes CASSLEADTGELFF.

This chain's CDR3 is CASSPTLGQPQHF. The CDR3 coding sequence is TGTGCCAGCAGTCCGACTCTGGGTCAGCCCCAGCATTTT. The V call is TRBV12-3 or TRBV12-4, the J call TRBJ1-5; D unresolved. The CDR3 covers 13 residues. V lost 5 bases and J lost 6, with 11 bases in between.

The chain couples TRBV4-2 to TRBJ1-2, with 8 bases aligning to TRBD1. This CDR3 is built from 17 residues. Per germline, CDR1 LGHNA and CDR2 YNFKEQ. The trim removed 0 bases at V and 0 bases at J, leaving 6 bases unmatched. CDR3 protein: CASSQDREQGANYGYTF. The CDR3 DNA reads TGTGCCAGCAGCCAAGATCGGGAACAGGGGGCTAACTATGGCTACACCTTC.